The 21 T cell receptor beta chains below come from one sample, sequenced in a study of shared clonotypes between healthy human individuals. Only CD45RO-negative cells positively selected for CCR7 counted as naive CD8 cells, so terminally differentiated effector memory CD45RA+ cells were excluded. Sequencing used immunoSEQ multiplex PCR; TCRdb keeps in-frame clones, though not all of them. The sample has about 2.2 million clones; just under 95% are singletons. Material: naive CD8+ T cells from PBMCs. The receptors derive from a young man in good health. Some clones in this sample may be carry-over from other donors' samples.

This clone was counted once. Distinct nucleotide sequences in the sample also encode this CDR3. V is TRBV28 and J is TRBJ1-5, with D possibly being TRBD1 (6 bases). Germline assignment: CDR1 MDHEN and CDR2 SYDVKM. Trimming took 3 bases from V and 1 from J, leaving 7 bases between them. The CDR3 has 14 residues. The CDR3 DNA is TGTGCCAGCAGTTTGACAGGCAGCAATCAGCCCCAGCATTTT. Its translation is CASSLTGSNQPQHF.

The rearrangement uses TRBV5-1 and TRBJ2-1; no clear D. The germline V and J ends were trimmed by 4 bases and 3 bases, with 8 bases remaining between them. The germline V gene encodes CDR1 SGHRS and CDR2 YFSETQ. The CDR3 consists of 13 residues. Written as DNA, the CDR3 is TGCGCCAGCAGCCCTGAACTCTACAATGAGCAGTTCTTC. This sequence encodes CASSPELYNEQFF.

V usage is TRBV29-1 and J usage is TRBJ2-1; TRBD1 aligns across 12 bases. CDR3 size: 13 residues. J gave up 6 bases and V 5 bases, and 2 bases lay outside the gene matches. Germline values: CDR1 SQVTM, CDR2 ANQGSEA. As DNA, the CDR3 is TGCAGCGTTCGGGACAGGGGGCTCAATGAGCAGTTCTTC. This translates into CSVRDRGLNEQFF.

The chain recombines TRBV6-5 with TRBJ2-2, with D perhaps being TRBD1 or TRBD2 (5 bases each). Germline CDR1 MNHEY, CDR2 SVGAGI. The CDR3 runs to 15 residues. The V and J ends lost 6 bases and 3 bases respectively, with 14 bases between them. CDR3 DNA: TGTGCCAGCAGCTCTACCGGGGCGTACACCGGGGAGCTGTTTTTT. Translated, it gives CASSSTGAYTGELFF.

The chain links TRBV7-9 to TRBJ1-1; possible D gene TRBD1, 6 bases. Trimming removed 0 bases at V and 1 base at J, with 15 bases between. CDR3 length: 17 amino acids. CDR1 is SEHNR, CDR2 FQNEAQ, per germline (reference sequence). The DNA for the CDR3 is TGTGCCAGCAGCTTAGCGCCTCGGGGGGCCCAGAACACTGAAGCTTTCTTT. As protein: CASSLAPRGAQNTEAFF.

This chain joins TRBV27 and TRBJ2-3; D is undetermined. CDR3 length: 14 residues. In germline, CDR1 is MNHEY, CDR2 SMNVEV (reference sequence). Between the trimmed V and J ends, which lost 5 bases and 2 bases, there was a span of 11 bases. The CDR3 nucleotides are TGTGCCAGCAGTCTTCATAGGACCACAGATACGCAGTATTTT. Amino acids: CASSLHRTTDTQYF.

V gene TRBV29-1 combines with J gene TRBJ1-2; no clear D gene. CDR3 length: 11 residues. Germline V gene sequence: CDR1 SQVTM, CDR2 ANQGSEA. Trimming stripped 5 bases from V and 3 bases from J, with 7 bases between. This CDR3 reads CSVLSDYGYTF. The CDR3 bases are TGCAGCGTTTTGTCTGACTATGGCTACACCTTC. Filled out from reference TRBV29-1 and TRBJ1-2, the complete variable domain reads SAVISQKPSRDICQRGTSLTIQCQVDSQVTMMFWYRQQPGQSLTLIATANQGSEATYESGFVIDKFPISRPNLTFSTLTVSNMSPEDSSIYLCSVLSDYGYTFGSGTRLTVV.

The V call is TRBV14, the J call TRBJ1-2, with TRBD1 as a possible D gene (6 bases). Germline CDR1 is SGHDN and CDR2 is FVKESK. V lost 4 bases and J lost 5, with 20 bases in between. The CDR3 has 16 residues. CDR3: CASSPETGWASYGYTF. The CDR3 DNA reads TGTGCCAGCAGCCCCGAGACAGGATGGGCCTCGTATGGCTACACCTTC.

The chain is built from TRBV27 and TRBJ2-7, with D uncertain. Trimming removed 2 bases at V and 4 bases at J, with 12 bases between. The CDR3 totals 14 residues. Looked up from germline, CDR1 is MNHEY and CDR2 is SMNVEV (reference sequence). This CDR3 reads CASSLRGMGYEQYF. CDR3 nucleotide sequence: TGTGCCAGCAGTTTACGCGGCATGGGGTACGAGCAGTACTTC.

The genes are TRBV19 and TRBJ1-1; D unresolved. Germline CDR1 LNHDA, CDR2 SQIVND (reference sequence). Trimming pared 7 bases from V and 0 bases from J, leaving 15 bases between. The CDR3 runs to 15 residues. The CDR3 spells CASTAARRMNTEAFF. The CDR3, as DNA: TGTGCCAGTACGGCGGCCAGGAGGATGAACACTGAAGCTTTCTTT.

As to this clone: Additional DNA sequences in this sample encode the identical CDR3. The CDR3 bases are TGTGCCATCAGTGAGGGGCGAGAGCAGTACTTC. It codes for CAISEGREQYF. The chain couples TRBV10-3 to TRBJ2-7; no clear D. The CDR3 contains 11 residues. Trimming took 2 bases from V and 7 from J, leaving 6 bases between them. The germline gives CDR1 ENHRY, CDR2 SYGVKD.

The DNA of the CDR3 is TGTGCCAGCAGCGCTGCCAGAGGGGGGACTAGCGGGACCTACGAGCAGTACTTC. Translated: CASSAARGGTSGTYEQYF. The rearrangement uses TRBV7-9 and TRBJ2-7, with 13 nucleotides matching TRBD2. The germline gives CDR1 SEHNR, CDR2 FQNEAQ (reference sequence). This CDR3 has 18 residues. V lost 5 bases to trimming and J lost 2 bases; unmatched junction nucleotides: 12.

CDR3 nucleotides: TGCGCCAGCAGTGCGGTTCAGGCCGTGAACACTGAAGCTTTCTTT. Translation: CASSAVQAVNTEAFF. The V and J genes are TRBV10-2 and TRBJ1-1; D remains unclear. The CDR3 consists of 15 residues. V lost 4 bases and J 0 bases, leaving 12 bases between the germline ends. CDR1 and CDR2 from the germline V gene are WSHSY and SAAADI.

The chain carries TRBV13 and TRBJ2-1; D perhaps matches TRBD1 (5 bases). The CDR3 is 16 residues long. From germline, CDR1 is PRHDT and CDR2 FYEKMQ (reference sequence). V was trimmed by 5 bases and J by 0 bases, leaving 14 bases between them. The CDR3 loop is CASSPPDSFSYNEQFF. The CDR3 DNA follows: TGTGCCAGCAGCCCCCCCGACAGTTTCTCCTACAATGAGCAGTTCTTC. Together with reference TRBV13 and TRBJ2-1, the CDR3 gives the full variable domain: AAGVIQSPRHLIKEKRETATLKCYPIPRHDTVYWYQQGPGQDPQFLISFYEKMQSDKGSIPDRFSAQQFSDYHSELNMSSLELGDSALYFCASSPPDSFSYNEQFFGPGTRLTVL.

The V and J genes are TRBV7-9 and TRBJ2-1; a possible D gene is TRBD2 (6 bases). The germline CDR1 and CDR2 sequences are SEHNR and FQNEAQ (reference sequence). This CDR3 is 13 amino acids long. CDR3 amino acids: CATAGLSYNEQFF. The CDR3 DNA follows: TGTGCTACAGCGGGTCTCTCCTACAATGAGCAGTTCTTC.

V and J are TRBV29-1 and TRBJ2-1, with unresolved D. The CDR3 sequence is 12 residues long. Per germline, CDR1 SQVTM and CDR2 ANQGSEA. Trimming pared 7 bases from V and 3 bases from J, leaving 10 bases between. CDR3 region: CSARGVYNEQFF. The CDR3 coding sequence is TGCAGCGCTCGAGGCGTCTACAATGAGCAGTTCTTC.

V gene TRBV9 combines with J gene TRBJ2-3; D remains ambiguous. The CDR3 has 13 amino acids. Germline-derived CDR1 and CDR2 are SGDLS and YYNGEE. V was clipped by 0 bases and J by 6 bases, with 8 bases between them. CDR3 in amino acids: CASSVAQKDTQYF. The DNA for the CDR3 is TGTGCCAGCAGCGTAGCTCAGAAGGATACGCAGTATTTT.

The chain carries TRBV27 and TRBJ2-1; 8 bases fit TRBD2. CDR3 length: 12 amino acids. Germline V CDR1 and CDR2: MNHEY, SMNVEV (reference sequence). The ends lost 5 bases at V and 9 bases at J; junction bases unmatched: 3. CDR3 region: CASSSSGIEQFF. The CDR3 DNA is TGTGCCAGCAGTAGTAGCGGGATTGAGCAGTTCTTC.

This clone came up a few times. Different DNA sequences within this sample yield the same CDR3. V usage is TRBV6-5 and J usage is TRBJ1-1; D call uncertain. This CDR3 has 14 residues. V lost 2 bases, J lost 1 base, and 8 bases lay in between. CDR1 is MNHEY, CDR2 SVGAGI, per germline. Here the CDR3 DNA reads TGTGCCAGCAGTTACGGGCAGACGAACACTGAAGCTTTCTTT. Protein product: CASSYGQTNTEAFF.

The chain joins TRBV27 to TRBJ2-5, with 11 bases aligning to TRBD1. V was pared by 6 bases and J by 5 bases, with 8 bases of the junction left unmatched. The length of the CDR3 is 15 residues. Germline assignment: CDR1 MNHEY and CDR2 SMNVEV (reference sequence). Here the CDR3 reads CASRAGTGGWETQYF. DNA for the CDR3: TGTGCCAGCAGGGCCGGGACAGGGGGTTGGGAGACCCAGTACTTC.

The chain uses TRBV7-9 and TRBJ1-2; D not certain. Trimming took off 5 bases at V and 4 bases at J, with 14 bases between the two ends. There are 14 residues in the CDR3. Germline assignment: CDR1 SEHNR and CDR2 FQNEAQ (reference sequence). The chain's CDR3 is CASSLSTTFYGYTF. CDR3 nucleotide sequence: TGTGCCAGCAGCCTCTCGACGACCTTCTATGGCTACACCTTC.